Listed below are T cell receptor beta chains from one sample, sequenced in a study of human T cells and chemical hapten exposure. A single record per CDR3 protein comes from TCRdb applying MiXCR to the RACE reads. The data show about 84,000 distinct CDR3 sequences, more than 10% seen once. Sequencing was performed on whole blood, taken in connection with sensitization to the hapten diphenylcyclopropenone (DPC). The receptors derive from a woman between 50 and 59 years old with alopecia areata. Some clones in this sample may be carry-over from other donors' samples. CDR3s include the opening cysteine and the closing phenylalanine or tryptophan. A D gene is named only where the DNA matches it firmly. Clone size is given for some rows only: seen once, a few or many times, or a class if the clone is expanded.

size	V	J	D	DNA	CDR3
many	TRBV9	TRBJ2-1	TRBD1	TGTGCCAGCAGCGTAGGGGCAGGGGGCAGCGATGAGCAGTTCTTC	CASSVGAGGSDEQFF
few	TRBV6-6	TRBJ2-7	.	TGTGCCAGCAGTTACAGTACGAGTGGGATTTTCGAGCAGTACTTC	CASSYSTSGIFEQYF
few	TRBV12-3/TRBV12-4	TRBJ2-7	TRBD2	TGTGCCAGCAGTCCTAGCGGAGCCTCCTACGAGCAGTACTTC	CASSPSGASYEQYF
few	TRBV24-1	TRBJ2-4	.	TGTGCCACCAGTGAAGTAGGGGGGAGAGGCAAAAACATTCAGTACTTC	CATSEVGGRGKNIQYF
.	TRBV28	TRBJ1-2	.	TGTGCCAGCAGTTTGGCCAGGTCCCGGGGCGGCTACACCTTC	CASSLARSRGGYTF
few	TRBV29-1	TRBJ2-7	.	TGCAGCATTATCGGTCTCGGGTACGAGCAGTACTTC	CSIIGLGYEQYF
few	TRBV20-1	TRBJ1-5	TRBD1	TGCAGTGCTAAGACCGGGACAGACAATCAGCCCCAGCATTTT	CSAKTGTDNQPQHF
.	TRBV5-1	TRBJ2-5	.	TGCGCCAGCAGCCGGGGGGCTAGCGGAACACAAGAGACCCAGTACTTC	CASSRGASGTQETQYF
few	TRBV29-1	TRBJ1-2	TRBD1	TGCAGCGTTTTCGACAGGGCCCGCGAGCATGGCTACACCTTC	CSVFDRAREHGYTF
few	TRBV7-9	TRBJ2-3	.	TGTGCCAGCAGCTTCCCTTGGACACCCACAGATACGCAGTATTTT	CASSFPWTPTDTQYF
many	TRBV28	TRBJ1-6	.	TGTGCCAGCAGTTTCGGGGGCAGGGGAAATAATTCACCCCTCCACTTT	CASSFGGRGNNSPLHF
.	TRBV30	TRBJ2-7	.	TGTGCCTGGACCGCCTCGCACGAGCAGTACTTC	CAWTASHEQYF
few	TRBV5-5	TRBJ1-5	.	TGTGCCAGCAGCTTGGGGCCCGGGCGGAGCTATAGCAATCAGCCCCAGCATTTT	CASSLGPGRSYSNQPQHF
many	TRBV27	TRBJ2-7	TRBD2	TGTGCCAGCAGCTCCGGGACTAGCGGCTACGAGCAGTACTTC	CASSSGTSGYEQYF
.	TRBV7-6	TRBJ2-7	TRBD2	TGTGCCAGCAGCTCACTAGCGGGCTGGGGAGAGCAGTACTTC	CASSSLAGWGEQYF
many	TRBV29-1	TRBJ1-5	TRBD1	TGCAGCGTTCAGGGACAGGGGAATCAGCCCCAGCATTTT	CSVQGQGNQPQHF
many	TRBV4-3	TRBJ1-5	.	TGCGCCAGCAGCCAAGCCCCCGGGGACGGCCTGTCCCAGCATTTT	CASSQAPGDGLSQHF
few	TRBV6-5	TRBJ1-5	TRBD1	TGTGCCAGCAGCCGATCGGACAGGCCTAGCAATCAGCCCCAGCATTTT	CASSRSDRPSNQPQHF
few	TRBV7-2	TRBJ2-3	.	TGTGCCAGCAGCCCCGGAGGCGGCTGGGATACGCAGTATTTT	CASSPGGGWDTQYF
.	TRBV29-1	TRBJ1-2	TRBD1	TGCAGCGTTGAAGGGGGACAGGGGGCCGGGTATGGCTACACCTTC	CSVEGGQGAGYGYTF
many	TRBV28	TRBJ1-5	.	TGTGCCAGCAGTTCCAGGGTACAGCCCCAGCATTTT	CASSSRVQPQHF